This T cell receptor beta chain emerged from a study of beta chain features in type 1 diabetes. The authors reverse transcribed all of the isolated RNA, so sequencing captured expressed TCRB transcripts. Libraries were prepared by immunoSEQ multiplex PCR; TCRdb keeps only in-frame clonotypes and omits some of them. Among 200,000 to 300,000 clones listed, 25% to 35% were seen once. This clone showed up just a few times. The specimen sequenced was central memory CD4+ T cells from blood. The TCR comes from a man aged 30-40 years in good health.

CDR3 sequence reads: CASGPDGDTQYF. In DNA form, the CDR3 reads TGTGCTAGTGGCCCTGACGGTGATACGCAGTATTTT. The chain carries TRBV12-5 and TRBJ2-3; D remains unclear. Trimming took 6 bases from V and 6 from J, leaving 10 bases between them. This CDR3 is 12 amino acids long. Germline V CDR1 and CDR2: LGHNT, FRNRAP.